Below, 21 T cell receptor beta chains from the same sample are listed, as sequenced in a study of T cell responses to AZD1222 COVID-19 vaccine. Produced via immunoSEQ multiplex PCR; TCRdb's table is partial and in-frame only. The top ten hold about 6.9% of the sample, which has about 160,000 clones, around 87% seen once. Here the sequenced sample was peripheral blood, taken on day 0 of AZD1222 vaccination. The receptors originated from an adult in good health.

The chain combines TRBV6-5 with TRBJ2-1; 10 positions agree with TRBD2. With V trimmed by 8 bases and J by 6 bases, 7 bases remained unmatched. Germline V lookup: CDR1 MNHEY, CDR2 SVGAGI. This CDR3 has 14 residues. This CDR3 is CASQRGGGSNEQFF. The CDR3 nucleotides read TGTGCCAGCCAGCGGGGGGGCGGGAGCAATGAGCAGTTCTTC.

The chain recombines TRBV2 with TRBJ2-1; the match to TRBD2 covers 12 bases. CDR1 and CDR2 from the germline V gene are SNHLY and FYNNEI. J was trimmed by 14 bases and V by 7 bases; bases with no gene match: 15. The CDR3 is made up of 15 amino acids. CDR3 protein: CASKPGASGGAWKFF. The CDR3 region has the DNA TGTGCCAGCAAGCCGGGGGCTAGCGGGGGGGCTTGGAAGTTCTTC.

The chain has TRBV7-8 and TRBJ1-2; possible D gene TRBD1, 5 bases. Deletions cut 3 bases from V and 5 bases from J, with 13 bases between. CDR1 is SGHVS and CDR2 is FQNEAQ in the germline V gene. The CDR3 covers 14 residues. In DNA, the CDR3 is TGTGCCAGCAGCTTGGCCGGGACGGCTTATGGCTACACCTTC. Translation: CASSLAGTAYGYTF.

The CDR3 loop reads CSAPSGGLVFF. DNA of the CDR3: TGCAGTGCTCCGAGCGGGGGGCTTGTGTTTTTT. This chain connects TRBV20-1 to TRBJ2-2, with 9 bases aligning to TRBD2. CDR1 and CDR2 (germline): DFQATT, SNEGSKA (reference sequence). CDR3 size: 11 residues. V was clipped by 5 bases and J by 15 bases; unmatched bases: 7.

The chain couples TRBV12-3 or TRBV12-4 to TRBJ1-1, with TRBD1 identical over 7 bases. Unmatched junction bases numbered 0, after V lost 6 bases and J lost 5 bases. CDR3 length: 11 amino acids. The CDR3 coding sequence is TGTGCCAGCAGGACAGGGACTGAAGCTTTCTTT. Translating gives CASRTGTEAFF.

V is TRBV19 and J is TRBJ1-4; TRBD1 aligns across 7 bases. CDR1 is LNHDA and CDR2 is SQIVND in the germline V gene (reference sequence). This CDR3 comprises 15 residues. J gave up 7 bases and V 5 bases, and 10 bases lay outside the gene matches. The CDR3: CASSGVQGNTEKLFF. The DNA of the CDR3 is TGTGCCAGTAGTGGGGTACAGGGGAATACTGAAAAACTGTTTTTT. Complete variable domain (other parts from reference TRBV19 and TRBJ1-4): DGGITQSPKYLFRKEGQNVTLSCEQNLNHDAMYWYRQDPGQGLRLIYYSQIVNDFQKGDIAEGYSVSREKKESFPLTVTSAQKNPTAFYLCASSGVQGNTEKLFFGSGTQLSVL.

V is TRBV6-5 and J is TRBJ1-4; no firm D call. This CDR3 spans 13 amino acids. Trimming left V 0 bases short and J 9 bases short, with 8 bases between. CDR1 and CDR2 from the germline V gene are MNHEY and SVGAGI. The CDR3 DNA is TGTGCCAGCAGTTACTCAAACAGCCAAAAACTGTTTTTT. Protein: CASSYSNSQKLFF.

The CDR3: CASSYERRKMYEQYV. Here the CDR3 DNA reads TGTGCCAGCAGTTACGAGCGGAGGAAGATGTACGAGCAGTACGTC. The chain employs TRBV6-2 or TRBV6-3 and TRBJ2-7, with D maybe TRBD2 (5 bases). This CDR3 is built from 15 residues. The V gene's germline CDR1 is MNHEY and CDR2 SVGEGT. V lost 2 bases and J lost 4, with 15 bases in between.

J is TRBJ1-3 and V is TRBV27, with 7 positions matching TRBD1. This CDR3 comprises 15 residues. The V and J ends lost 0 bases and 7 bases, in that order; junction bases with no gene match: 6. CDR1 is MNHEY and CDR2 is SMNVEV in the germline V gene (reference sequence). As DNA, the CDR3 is TGTGCCAGCAGTTTATCGTCCAGGGGGTATAACACCATATATTTT. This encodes CASSLSSRGYNTIYF.

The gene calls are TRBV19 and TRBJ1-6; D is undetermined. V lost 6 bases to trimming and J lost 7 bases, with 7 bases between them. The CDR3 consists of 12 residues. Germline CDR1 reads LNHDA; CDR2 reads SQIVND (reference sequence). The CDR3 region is CASRVANSPLHF. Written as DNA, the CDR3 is TGTGCCAGTAGAGTCGCAAATTCACCCCTCCACTTT.

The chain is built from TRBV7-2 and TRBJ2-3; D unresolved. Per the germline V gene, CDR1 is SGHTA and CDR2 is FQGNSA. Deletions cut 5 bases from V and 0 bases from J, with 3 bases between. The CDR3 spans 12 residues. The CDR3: CASSTSTDTQYF. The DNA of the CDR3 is TGTGCCAGCAGCACCAGCACAGATACGCAGTATTTT. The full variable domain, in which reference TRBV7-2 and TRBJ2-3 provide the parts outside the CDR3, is GAGVSQSPSNKVTEKGKDVELRCDPISGHTALYWYRQSLGQGLEFLIYFQGNSAPDKSGLPSDRFSAERTGGSVSTLTIQRTQQEDSAVYLCASSTSTDTQYFGPGTRLTVL.

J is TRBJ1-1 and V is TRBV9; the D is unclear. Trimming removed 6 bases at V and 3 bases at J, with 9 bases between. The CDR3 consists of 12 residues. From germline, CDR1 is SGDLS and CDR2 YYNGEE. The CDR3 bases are TGTGCCAGCATCCCCACTTACACTGAAGCTTTCTTT. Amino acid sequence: CASIPTYTEAFF.

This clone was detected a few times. The CDR3 sequence is CASSSDRAEQYV. CDR3 nucleotide sequence: TGTGCCAGTAGTTCGGACAGGGCGGAGCAGTACGTC. The chain is built from TRBV19 and TRBJ2-7; 8 bases fit TRBD1. The length of the CDR3 is 12 residues. Per the germline V gene, CDR1 is LNHDA and CDR2 is SQIVND (reference sequence). J was trimmed by 7 bases and V by 5 bases; bases with no gene match: 4.

CDR3 DNA sequence: TGTGCCAGCAGCCGGGACAGGGGGGGCTATGGCTACACCTTC. It specifies CASSRDRGGYGYTF. This chain uses TRBV7-2 with TRBJ1-2, with 11 bases lining up with TRBD1. This CDR3 comprises 14 residues. V was clipped by 5 bases and J by 4 bases; unmatched bases: 3. Germline lookup yields CDR1 SGHTA and CDR2 FQGNSA.

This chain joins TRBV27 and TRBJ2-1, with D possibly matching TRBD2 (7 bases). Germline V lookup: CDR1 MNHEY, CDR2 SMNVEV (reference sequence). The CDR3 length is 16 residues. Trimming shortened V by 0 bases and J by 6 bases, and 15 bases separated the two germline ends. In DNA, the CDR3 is TGTGCCAGCAGTTTATCGGGGGGGGCGGGTTCCAATGAGCAGTTCTTC. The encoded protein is CASSLSGGAGSNEQFF.

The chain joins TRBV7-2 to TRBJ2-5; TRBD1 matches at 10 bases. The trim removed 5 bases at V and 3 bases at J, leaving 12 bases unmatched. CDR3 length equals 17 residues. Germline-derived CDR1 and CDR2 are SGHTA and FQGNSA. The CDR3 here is CASSNRDRGRSKETQYF. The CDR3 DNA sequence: TGTGCCAGCAGCAACCGGGACAGGGGTCGGTCAAAAGAGACCCAGTACTTC.

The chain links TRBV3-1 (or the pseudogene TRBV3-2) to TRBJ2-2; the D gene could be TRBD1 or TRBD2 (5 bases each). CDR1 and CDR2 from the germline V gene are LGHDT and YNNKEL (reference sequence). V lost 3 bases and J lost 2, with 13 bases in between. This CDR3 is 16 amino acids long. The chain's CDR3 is CASSHFLGANTGELFF. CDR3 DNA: TGTGCCAGCAGCCATTTTCTCGGGGCTAACACCGGGGAGCTGTTTTTT.

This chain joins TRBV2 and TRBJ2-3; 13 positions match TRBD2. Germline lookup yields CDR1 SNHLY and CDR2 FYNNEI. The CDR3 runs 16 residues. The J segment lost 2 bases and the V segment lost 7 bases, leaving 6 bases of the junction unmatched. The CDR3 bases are TGTGCCAGCATAAGGACTAGCGGGGGCAACACAGATACGCAGTATTTT. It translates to CASIRTSGGNTDTQYF.

CDR3 in DNA: TGTGCCAGCAGTTACAGAGGGTCCGGGTACGAGCAGTACGTC. This sequence encodes CASSYRGSGYEQYV. The V gene is TRBV6-2 or TRBV6-3, the J gene TRBJ2-7, with a weak D call TRBD2 (5 bases). CDR1 and CDR2 from the germline V gene are MNHEY and SVGEGT. This CDR3 has 14 residues. The ends were cut back, 2 bases at V and 4 bases at J, with 12 bases in the middle.

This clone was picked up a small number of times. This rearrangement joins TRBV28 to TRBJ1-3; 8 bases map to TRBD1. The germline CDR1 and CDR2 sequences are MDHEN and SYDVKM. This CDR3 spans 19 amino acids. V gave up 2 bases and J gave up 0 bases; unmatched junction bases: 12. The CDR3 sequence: CASSLPTWDRLFSGNTIYF. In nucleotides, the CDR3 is TGTGCCAGCAGTTTACCTACTTGGGACAGGCTCTTCTCTGGAAACACCATATATTTT.

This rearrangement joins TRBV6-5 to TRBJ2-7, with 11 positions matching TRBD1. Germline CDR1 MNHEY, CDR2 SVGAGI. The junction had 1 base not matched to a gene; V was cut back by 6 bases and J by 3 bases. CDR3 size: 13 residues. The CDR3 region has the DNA TGTGCCAGCAGGGGACAGGGGGACTACGAGCAGTACGTC. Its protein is CASRGQGDYEQYV.